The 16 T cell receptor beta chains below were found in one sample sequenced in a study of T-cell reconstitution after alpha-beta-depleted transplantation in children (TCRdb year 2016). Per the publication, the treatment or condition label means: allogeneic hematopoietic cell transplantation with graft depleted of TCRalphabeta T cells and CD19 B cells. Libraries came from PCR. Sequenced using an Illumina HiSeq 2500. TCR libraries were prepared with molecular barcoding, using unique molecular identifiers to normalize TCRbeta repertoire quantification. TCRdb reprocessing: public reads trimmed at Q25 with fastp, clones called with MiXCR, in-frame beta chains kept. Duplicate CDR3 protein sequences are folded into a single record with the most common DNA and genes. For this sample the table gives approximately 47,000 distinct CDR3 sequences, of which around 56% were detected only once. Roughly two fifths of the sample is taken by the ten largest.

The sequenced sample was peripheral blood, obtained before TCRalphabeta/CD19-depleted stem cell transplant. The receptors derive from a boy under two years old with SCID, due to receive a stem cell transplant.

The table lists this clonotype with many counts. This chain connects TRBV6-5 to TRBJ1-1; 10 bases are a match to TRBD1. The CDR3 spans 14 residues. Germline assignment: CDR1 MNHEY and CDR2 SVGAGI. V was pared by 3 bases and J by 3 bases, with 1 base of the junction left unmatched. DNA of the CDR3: TGTGCCAGCAGTTATGGGACAGGGGACACTGAAGCTTTCTTT. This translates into CASSYGTGDTEAFF.

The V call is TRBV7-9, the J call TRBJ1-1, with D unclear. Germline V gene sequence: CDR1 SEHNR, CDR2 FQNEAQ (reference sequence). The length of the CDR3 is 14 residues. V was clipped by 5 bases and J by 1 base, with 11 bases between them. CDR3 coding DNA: TGTGCCAGCAGCCCGTCTCAGAGGAACACTGAAGCTTTCTTT. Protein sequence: CASSPSQRNTEAFF.

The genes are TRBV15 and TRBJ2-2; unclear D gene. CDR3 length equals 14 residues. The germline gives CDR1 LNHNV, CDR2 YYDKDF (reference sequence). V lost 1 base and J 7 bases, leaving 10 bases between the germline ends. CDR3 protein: CATSRGAFGGELFF. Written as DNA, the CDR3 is TGTGCCACCAGCAGAGGGGCCTTCGGCGGGGAGCTGTTTTTT. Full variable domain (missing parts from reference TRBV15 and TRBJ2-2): DAMVIQNPRYQVTQFGKPVTLSCSQTLNHNVMYWYQQKSSQAPKLLFHYYDKDFNNEADTPDNFQSRRPNTSFCFLDIRSPGLGDTAMYLCATSRGAFGGELFFGEGSRLTVL.

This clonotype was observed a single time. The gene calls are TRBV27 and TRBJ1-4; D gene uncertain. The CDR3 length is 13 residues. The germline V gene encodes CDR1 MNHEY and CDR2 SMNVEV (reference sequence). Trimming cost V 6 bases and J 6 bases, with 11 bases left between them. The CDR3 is CASRRVSDEKLFF. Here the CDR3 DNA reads TGTGCCAGCAGGAGGGTATCGGATGAAAAACTGTTTTTT.

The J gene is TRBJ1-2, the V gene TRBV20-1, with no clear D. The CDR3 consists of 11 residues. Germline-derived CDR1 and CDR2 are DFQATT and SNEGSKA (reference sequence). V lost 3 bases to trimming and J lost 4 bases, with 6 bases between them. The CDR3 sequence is CSARGTYGYTF. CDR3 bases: TGCAGTGCTAGGGGAACCTATGGCTACACCTTC.

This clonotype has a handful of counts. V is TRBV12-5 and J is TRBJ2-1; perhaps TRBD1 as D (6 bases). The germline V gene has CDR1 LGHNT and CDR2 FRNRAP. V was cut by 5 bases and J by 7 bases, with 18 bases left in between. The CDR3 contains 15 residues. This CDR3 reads CASGPKQGWKNEQFF. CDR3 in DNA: TGTGCTAGTGGTCCTAAACAGGGATGGAAGAATGAGCAGTTCTTC.

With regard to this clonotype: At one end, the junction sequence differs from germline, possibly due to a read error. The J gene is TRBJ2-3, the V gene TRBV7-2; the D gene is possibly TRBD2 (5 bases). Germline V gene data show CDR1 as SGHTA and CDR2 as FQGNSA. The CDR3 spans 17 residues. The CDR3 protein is CASSSEDGITVEDTQCF. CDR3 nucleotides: TGTGCCAGCAGCTCGGAGGACGGTATCACGGTGGAGGATACGCAGTGTTTT.

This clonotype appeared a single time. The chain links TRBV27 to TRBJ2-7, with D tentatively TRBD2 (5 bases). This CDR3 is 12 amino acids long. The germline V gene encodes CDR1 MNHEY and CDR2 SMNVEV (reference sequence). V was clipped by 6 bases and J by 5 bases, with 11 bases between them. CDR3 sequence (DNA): TGTGCCAGCAGCTCGCCTAGCAACGAGCAGTACTTC. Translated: CASSSPSNEQYF.

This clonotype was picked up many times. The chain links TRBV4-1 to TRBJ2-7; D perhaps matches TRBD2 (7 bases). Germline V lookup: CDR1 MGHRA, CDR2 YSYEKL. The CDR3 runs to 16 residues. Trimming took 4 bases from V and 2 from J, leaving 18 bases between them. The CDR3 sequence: CASSPLEGGPAYEQYF. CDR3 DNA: TGCGCCAGCAGCCCTCTCGAGGGGGGGCCAGCCTACGAGCAGTACTTC.

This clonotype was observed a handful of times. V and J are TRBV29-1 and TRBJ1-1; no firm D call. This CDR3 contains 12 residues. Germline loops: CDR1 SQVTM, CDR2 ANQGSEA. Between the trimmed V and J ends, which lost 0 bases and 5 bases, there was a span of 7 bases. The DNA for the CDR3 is TGCAGCGTTGAAGATCGCTTGACTGAAGCTTTCTTT. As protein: CSVEDRLTEAFF. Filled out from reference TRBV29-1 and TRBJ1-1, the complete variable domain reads SAVISQKPSRDICQRGTSLTIQCQVDSQVTMMFWYRQQPGQSLTLIATANQGSEATYESGFVIDKFPISRPNLTFSTLTVSNMSPEDSSIYLCSVEDRLTEAFFGQGTRLTVV.

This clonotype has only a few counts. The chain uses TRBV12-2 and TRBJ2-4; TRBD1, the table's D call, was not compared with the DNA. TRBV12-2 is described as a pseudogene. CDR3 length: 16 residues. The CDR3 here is CASRVNRGLAKNIQYF. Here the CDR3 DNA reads TGTGCAAGTCGCGTGAACAGGGGATTAGCCAAAAACATTCAGTACTTC.

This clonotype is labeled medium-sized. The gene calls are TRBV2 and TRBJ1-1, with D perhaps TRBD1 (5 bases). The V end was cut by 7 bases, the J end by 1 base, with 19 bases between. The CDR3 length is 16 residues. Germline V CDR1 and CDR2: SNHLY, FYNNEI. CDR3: CASMVEGYVGNTEAFF. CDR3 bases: TGTGCCAGCATGGTAGAGGGGTATGTCGGGAACACTGAAGCTTTCTTT.

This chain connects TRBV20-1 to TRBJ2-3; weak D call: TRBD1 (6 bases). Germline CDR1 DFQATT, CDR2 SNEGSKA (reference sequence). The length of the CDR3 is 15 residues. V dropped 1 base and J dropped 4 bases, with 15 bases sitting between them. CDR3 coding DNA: TGCAGTGCTAGAGGATCAGGGCCAGGGGCAGATACGCAGTATTTT. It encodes CSARGSGPGADTQYF.

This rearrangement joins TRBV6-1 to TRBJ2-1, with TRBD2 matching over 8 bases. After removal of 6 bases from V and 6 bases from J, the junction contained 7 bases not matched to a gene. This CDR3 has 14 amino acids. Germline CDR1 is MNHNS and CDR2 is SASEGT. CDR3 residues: CASRPPGGVNEQFF. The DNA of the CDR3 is TGTGCCAGCAGGCCGCCGGGAGGGGTCAATGAGCAGTTCTTC.

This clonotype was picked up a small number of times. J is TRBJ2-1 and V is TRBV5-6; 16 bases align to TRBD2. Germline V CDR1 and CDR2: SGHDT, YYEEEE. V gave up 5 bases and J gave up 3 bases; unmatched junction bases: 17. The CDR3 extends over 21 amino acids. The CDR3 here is CASRGTSGGASERAIYNEQFF. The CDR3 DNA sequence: TGTGCCAGCAGGGGGACTAGCGGGGGGGCGTCTGAACGGGCAATCTACAATGAGCAGTTCTTC.

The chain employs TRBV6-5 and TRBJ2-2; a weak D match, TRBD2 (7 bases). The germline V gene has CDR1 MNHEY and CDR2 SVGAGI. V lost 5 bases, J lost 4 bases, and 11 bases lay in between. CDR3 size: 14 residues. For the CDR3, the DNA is TGTGCCAGCAGTCACGGGGGGCGCACCGGGGAGCTGTTTTTT. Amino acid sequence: CASSHGGRTGELFF.